The 19 T cell receptor beta chains below come from one sample, sequenced in a study of CD8 T cells in Susac syndrome. Random-hexamer reverse transcription was applied to roughly 0.5 to 1 ug RNA. TCRdb reprocessed the immunoSEQ multiplex PCR reads with MiXCR, giving one entry per CDR3 protein. Of about 130,000 distinct CDR3 sequences listed, roughly 93% are singletons. The sequenced sample was CD8+ T cells from PBMCs. These receptors all come from a human donor with multiple sclerosis.

The V call is TRBV4-1, the J call TRBJ2-2, with D hard to call. The CDR3 is 13 residues long. Trimming removed 1 base at V and 6 bases at J, with 6 bases between. Germline V gives CDR1 MGHRA, CDR2 YSYEKL. The CDR3 sequence: CASSQGVSGELFF. The CDR3 DNA is TGCGCCAGCAGCCAAGGGGTGTCCGGGGAGCTGTTTTTT.

The rearrangement joins TRBV10-3 to TRBJ2-7, with 9 bases fitting TRBD2. The V gene's germline CDR1 is ENHRY and CDR2 SYGVKD. The CDR3 is 13 amino acids. V trimming: 10 bases; J trimming: 3 bases; junction bases outside the gene matches: 7. CDR3 sequence: CATSGTSYYEQYV. The CDR3 DNA sequence: TGTGCCACCTCCGGGACTAGCTACTACGAGCAGTACGTC.

The chain combines TRBV20-1 with TRBJ1-1; TRBD1 matches at 8 bases. V gave up 3 bases and J gave up 3 bases; unmatched junction bases: 6. Germline assignment: CDR1 DFQATT and CDR2 SNEGSKA (reference sequence). This CDR3 spans 14 amino acids. The CDR3 reads CSARDREVYTEAFF. The DNA of the CDR3 is TGCAGTGCTAGGGACAGGGAGGTTTACACTGAAGCTTTCTTT.

The rearrangement joins TRBV9 to TRBJ2-2, with 8 bases identical to TRBD2. Germline CDR1 reads SGDLS; CDR2 reads YYNGEE. V lost 4 bases and J lost 4; bases outside the gene matches: 9. The CDR3 length is 16 residues. This CDR3 is CASSPGGGRRTGELFF. CDR3 nucleotide sequence: TGTGCCAGCAGCCCGGGGGGCGGGAGGCGCACCGGGGAGCTGTTTTTT. The full variable domain, in which reference TRBV9 and TRBJ2-2 provide the parts outside the CDR3, is DSGVTQTPKHLITATGQRVTLRCSPRSGDLSVYWYQQSLDQGLQFLIQYYNGEERAKGNILERFSAQQFPDLHSELNLSSLELGDSALYFCASSPGGGRRTGELFFGEGSRLTVL.

The J gene is TRBJ2-5, the V gene TRBV9; D call uncertain. The CDR3 loop spans 12 amino acids. V was cut by 0 bases and J by 5 bases, with 5 bases left in between. Germline CDR1 is SGDLS and CDR2 is YYNGEE. In DNA, the CDR3 is TGTGCCAGCAGCGTAGATGCGGAGACCCAGTACTTC. It codes for CASSVDAETQYF. Looking up the rest from reference TRBV9 and TRBJ2-5 gives the full variable domain: DSGVTQTPKHLITATGQRVTLRCSPRSGDLSVYWYQQSLDQGLQFLIQYYNGEERAKGNILERFSAQQFPDLHSELNLSSLELGDSALYFCASSVDAETQYFGPGTRLLVL.

The rearrangement uses TRBV27 and TRBJ1-1; the match to TRBD1 covers 8 bases. Germline V lookup: CDR1 MNHEY, CDR2 SMNVEV (reference sequence). The V gene end was trimmed by 7 bases and the J gene end by 5 bases; junction bases not matched to a gene: 6. The CDR3 is 13 amino acids. CDR3 amino acids: CASKDRGGTEAFF. The CDR3 bases are TGTGCCAGCAAAGACAGGGGCGGAACTGAAGCTTTCTTT.

This clonotype was counted once. This chain uses TRBV3-1 with TRBJ2-1, with D perhaps matching TRBD1 (5 bases). In germline, CDR1 is LGHDT, CDR2 YNNKEL (reference sequence). V lost 0 bases and J lost 4, with 13 bases in between. The CDR3 consists of 16 residues. The CDR3 region is CASSQDLQVAYNEQFF. As DNA, the CDR3 is TGTGCCAGCAGCCAAGATTTACAGGTTGCGTACAATGAGCAGTTCTTC.

The V gene is TRBV10-3, the J gene TRBJ2-1; 11 nucleotides line up with TRBD1. Germline trimming cut 6 bases from V and 8 bases from J; bases unmatched to any gene: 9. The germline V gene encodes CDR1 ENHRY and CDR2 SYGVKD. This CDR3 region has 15 residues. CDR3 loop: CAISNPGTGGYEQFF. The CDR3 DNA reads as TGTGCCATCAGCAACCCCGGGACAGGGGGTTATGAGCAGTTCTTC.

V usage is TRBV14 and J usage is TRBJ2-1; D is unresolved. Trimming cost V 1 base and J 8 bases, with 6 bases left between them. This CDR3 is 12 amino acids long. Germline V gene data show CDR1 as SGHDN and CDR2 as FVKESK. The CDR3 region is CASSQAAHEQFF. In nucleotides, the CDR3 is TGTGCCAGCAGCCAAGCGGCCCATGAGCAGTTCTTC.

The CDR3 reads CASSSDDLAGGPDTQYF. CDR3 in DNA: TGTGCCAGCAGCTCTGACGACCTAGCGGGGGGGCCAGATACGCAGTATTTT. The chain combines TRBV28 with TRBJ2-3; 12 bases are a match to TRBD2. This CDR3 spans 17 amino acids. V lost 6 bases, J lost 4 bases, and 11 bases stayed unmatched. CDR1 MDHEN and CDR2 SYDVKM come from the germline V gene.

The V gene is TRBV12-5, the J gene TRBJ1-2, with TRBD1 matching 8 bases. Germline values: CDR1 LGHNT, CDR2 FRNRAP. Trimming at V came to 0 bases and at J to 7 bases, leaving 10 bases not matched to a gene. CDR3 length: 16 residues. CDR3 bases: TGTGCTAGTGGTTTGGTAGTCAGGGGGCCTGAGTCTGGCTACACCTTC. Translation gives CASGLVVRGPESGYTF.

This chain joins TRBV6-5 and TRBJ2-1; D is uncertain. The CDR3 length is 14 residues. The V and J ends lost 2 bases and 7 bases respectively, with 12 bases between them. Looked up from germline, CDR1 is MNHEY and CDR2 is SVGAGI. The CDR3 protein is CASSYGGIGNEQFF. CDR3 nucleotide sequence: TGTGCCAGCAGTTACGGCGGAATCGGGAATGAGCAGTTCTTC.

V usage is TRBV9 and J usage is TRBJ2-1, with D unclear. Germline lookup yields CDR1 SGDLS and CDR2 YYNGEE. The V gene lost 0 bases and the J gene lost 7 bases, with 8 bases spanning the gap. This CDR3 spans 13 amino acids. CDR3 amino acids: CASSVGSANEQFF. DNA for the CDR3: TGTGCCAGCAGCGTAGGATCAGCTAATGAGCAGTTCTTC.

This chain uses TRBV4-1 with TRBJ2-1; D may be TRBD2 (6 bases). This CDR3 contains 15 residues. Trimming took off 4 bases at V and 7 bases at J, with 17 bases between the two ends. Germline CDR1 reads MGHRA; CDR2 reads YSYEKL. The CDR3 spells CASSPTAGNLNEQFF. The CDR3 DNA sequence: TGCGCCAGCAGCCCTACCGCGGGGAATCTGAATGAGCAGTTCTTC.

CDR3 region: CASSSRTPKRGYNEQFF. CDR3 coding DNA: TGTGCCAGCAGCTCTAGGACCCCCAAGCGGGGGTACAATGAGCAGTTCTTC. The chain has TRBV13 and TRBJ2-1; 8 bases fit TRBD2. The V segment lost 4 bases and the J segment 4 bases; nucleotides outside the gene matches: 12. CDR1 and CDR2 from the germline V gene are PRHDT and FYEKMQ (reference sequence). The CDR3 is 17 amino acids.

The chain joins TRBV19 to TRBJ2-1, with no clear D. CDR1 is LNHDA, CDR2 SQIVND, per germline (reference sequence). Trimming took 3 bases from V and 2 from J, leaving 8 bases between them. The CDR3 is made up of 14 amino acids. The CDR3 sequence is CASSILPTYNEQFF. DNA for the CDR3: TGTGCCAGTAGTATTCTTCCTACCTACAATGAGCAGTTCTTC.

The CDR3 region is CASSVGRANEQFF. The CDR3 DNA reads TGTGCCAGCAGCGTCGGCAGGGCTAATGAGCAGTTCTTC. The J gene is TRBJ2-1, the V gene TRBV9, with D perhaps TRBD1 (5 bases). Germline assignment: CDR1 SGDLS and CDR2 YYNGEE. This CDR3 is 13 amino acids long. V lost 2 bases to trimming and J lost 7 bases, with 10 bases between them.

The V gene is TRBV5-1, the J gene TRBJ2-7; D ambiguous. V lost 4 bases and J lost 3, with 20 bases in between. The CDR3 length is 16 residues. Germline loops: CDR1 SGHRS, CDR2 YFSETQ. DNA of the CDR3: TGCGCCAGCAGCGTACTTGGGCGGAATGGAGACTACGAGCAGTACTTC. Its protein is CASSVLGRNGDYEQYF.

The chain links TRBV27 to TRBJ2-6; D unresolved. This CDR3 spans 15 amino acids. V dropped 3 bases and J dropped 1 base, with 7 bases sitting between them. Germline CDR1 is MNHEY and CDR2 is SMNVEV (reference sequence). CDR3 nucleotide sequence: TGTGCCAGCAGTTTCAGCCCGTCTGGGGCCAACGTCCTGACTTTC. Translated: CASSFSPSGANVLTF.